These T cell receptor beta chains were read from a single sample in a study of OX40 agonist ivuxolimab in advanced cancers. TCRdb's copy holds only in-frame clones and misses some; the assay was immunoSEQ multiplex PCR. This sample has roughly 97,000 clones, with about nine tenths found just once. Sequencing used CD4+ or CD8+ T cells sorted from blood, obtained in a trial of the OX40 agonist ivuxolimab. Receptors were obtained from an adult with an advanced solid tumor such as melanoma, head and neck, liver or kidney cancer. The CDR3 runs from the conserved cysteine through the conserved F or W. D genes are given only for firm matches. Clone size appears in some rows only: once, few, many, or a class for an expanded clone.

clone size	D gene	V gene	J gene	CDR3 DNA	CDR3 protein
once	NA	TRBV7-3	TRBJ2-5	TGTGCCAGCAGCTTAACTATACAAGAGACCCAGTACTTC	CASSLTIQETQYF
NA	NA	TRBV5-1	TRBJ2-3	TGCGCCAGCAGCTCTACCATTTCCGCGGCAGATACGCAGTATTTT	CASSSTISAADTQYF
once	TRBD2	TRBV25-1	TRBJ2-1	TGTGCCAGCAGTGGTCGACTAGCGGGAGGGGGTGAGCAGTTCTTC	CASSGRLAGGGEQFF
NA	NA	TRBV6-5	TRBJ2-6	TGTGCCAGCAGTTTCAGGGCTGGGGCCAACGTCCTGACTTTC	CASSFRAGANVLTF
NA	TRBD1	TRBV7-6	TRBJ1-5	TGTGCCAGCAGCGCATACCTCGGGCAGGGGGGGGATCAGCCCCAGCATTTT	CASSAYLGQGGDQPQHF
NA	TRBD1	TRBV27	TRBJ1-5	TGTGCCAGCTCCGACAGGGGCGGCAATCAGCCCCAGCATTTT	CASSDRGGNQPQHF
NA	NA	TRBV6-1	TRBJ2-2	TGTGCCAGCCTAGAGGGGGTGACGAACACCGGGGAGCTGTTTTTT	CASLEGVTNTGELFF
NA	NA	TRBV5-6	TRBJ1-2	TGTGCCAGCAGCTTGTCGGGCAGGAGTAACTATGGCTACACCTTC	CASSLSGRSNYGYTF
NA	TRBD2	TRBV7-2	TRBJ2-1	TGTGCCAGCAGCTTATGGGCTGCGGGAGTTGAGAATGAGCAGTTCTTC	CASSLWAAGVENEQFF
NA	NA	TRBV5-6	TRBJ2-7	TGTGCCAGCAGCTTCGATTATCAGTCGTCAGGGCGGATCAACGAGCAGTACTTC	CASSFDYQSSGRINEQYF
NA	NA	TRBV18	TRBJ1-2	TGTGCCAGCTCACCACTCGCAGGGGCTGCTGGCTACACCTTC	CASSPLAGAAGYTF
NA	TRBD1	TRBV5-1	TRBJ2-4	TGCGCCAGCAGCTTGGAGACAGGGCTAGCCAAAAACATTCAGTACTTC	CASSLETGLAKNIQYF
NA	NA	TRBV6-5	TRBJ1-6	TGTGCCAGCAGTTACTCGTTGCAGGATTCACCCCTCCACTTT	CASSYSLQDSPLHF
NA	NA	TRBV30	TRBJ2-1	TGTGCCCTCGGGATTCCCGTATTTGGTGAGCAGTTCTTC	CALGIPVFGEQFF
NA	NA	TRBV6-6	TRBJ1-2	TGTGCCAGCATCCCCTCGGTCCAGGGAGGCTACACCTTC	CASIPSVQGGYTF
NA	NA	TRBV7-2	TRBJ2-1	TGTGCCAGCAGCTCCCGAACCAGTTCGAATGAGCAGTTCTTC	CASSSRTSSNEQFF
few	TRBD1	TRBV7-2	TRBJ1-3	TGTGCCAGCAGCCCGGGACAGGGGCGGGATGGAAACACCATATATTTT	CASSPGQGRDGNTIYF
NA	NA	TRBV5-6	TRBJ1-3	TGTGCCAGCAGCTTGTTAGGGGAGAGCTCTGGAAACACCATATATTTT	CASSLLGESSGNTIYF
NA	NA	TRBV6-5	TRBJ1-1	TGTGCCAGCAGTTACTCGACGAACACTGAAGCTTTCTTT	CASSYSTNTEAFF
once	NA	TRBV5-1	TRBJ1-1	TGCGCCAGCAGCCGGGAGGGGGCTGAAGCTTTCTTT	CASSREGAEAFF
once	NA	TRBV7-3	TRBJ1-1	TGTGCCAGCAGCTTGGCCCATGGGGGGACTGAAGCTTTCTTT	CASSLAHGGTEAFF
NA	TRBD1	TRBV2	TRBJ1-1	TGTGCCAGCAGGAGGGGACAGACCTACACTGAAGCTTTCTTT	CASRRGQTYTEAFF
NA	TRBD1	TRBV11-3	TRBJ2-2	TGTGCCAGCAGCCCACCGGGACAGATCCTTACCGGGGAGCTGTTTTTT	CASSPPGQILTGELFF
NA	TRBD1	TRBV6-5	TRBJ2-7	TGTGCCAGCAGTTACGACAGGGGAGCCTACGAGCAGTACTTC	CASSYDRGAYEQYF
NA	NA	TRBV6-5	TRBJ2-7	TGTGCCAGCAGACTGACCATCTACGAGCAGTACTTC	CASRLTIYEQYF
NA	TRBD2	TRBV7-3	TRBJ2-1	TGTGCCAGCAGCTTATCGCCTAGCGGGGGTGATGAGCAGTTCTTC	CASSLSPSGGDEQFF
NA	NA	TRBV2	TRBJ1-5	TGTGCCAGCAGTGAGTCAGGGAGTAATCAGCCCCAGCATTTT	CASSESGSNQPQHF
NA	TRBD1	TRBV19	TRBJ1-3	TGTGCCAGTATACCCCCGGGACAGGGGGTTGGAAACACCATATATTTT	CASIPPGQGVGNTIYF
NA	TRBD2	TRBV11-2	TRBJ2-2	TGTGCCAGCAGCGGTAGAAGACTAGCGGGGGGAGGAACCGGGGAGCTGTTTTTT	CASSGRRLAGGGTGELFF
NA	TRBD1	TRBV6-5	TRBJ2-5	TGTGCCAGCAGTTACGGGACAGCTTCCGTAGAGACCCAGTACTTC	CASSYGTASVETQYF
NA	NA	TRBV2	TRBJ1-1	TGTGCCAGCAGTGGGGGCATGAACACTGAAGCTTTCTTT	CASSGGMNTEAFF
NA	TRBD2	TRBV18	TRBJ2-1	TGTGCCAGCTCACTCAACTCGGGGCTAGCGGGGGACAATGAGCAGTTCTTC	CASSLNSGLAGDNEQFF
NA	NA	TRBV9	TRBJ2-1	TGTGCCAGCAGCGTAGGCCTGTCTGGGAGCTCCTACAATGAGCAGTTCTTC	CASSVGLSGSSYNEQFF
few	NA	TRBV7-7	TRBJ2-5	TGTGCTAGCAGCTTAGAGCAGGGGAGGGAGACCCAGTACTTC	CASSLEQGRETQYF
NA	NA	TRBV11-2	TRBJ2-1	TGTGCCAGCAGCTTAGCTGAGGGCTCCTACAATGAGCAGTTCTTC	CASSLAEGSYNEQFF
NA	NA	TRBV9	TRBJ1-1	TGTGCCAGCAGCGTAGACGGGGGATTGAACACTGAAGCTTTCTTT	CASSVDGGLNTEAFF
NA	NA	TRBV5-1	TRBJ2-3	TGCGCCAGCAGCTTGCCAGACCGCACAGATACGCAGTATTTT	CASSLPDRTDTQYF
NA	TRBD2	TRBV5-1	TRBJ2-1	TGCGCCAGCAGCTTGGAGCGGGGGGCCACTCGGGAGCAGTTCTTC	CASSLERGATREQFF
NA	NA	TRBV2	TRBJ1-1	TGTGCCAGCAGGTCAGGGGTGATGGGCACTGAAGCTTTCTTT	CASRSGVMGTEAFF
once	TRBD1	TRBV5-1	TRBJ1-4	TGCGCCAGCAGCGGCCAGGGGGGAACTAATGAAAAACTGTTTTTT	CASSGQGGTNEKLFF
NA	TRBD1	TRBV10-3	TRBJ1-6	TGTGCCATCAGTGACGGCACAGGGACAGGGCGCTCCTATAATTCACCCCTCCACTTT	CAISDGTGTGRSYNSPLHF
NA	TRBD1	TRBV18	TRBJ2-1	TGTGCCAGCTCATCAGGACAGGGATCTGCAATTGAGCAGTTCTTC	CASSSGQGSAIEQFF
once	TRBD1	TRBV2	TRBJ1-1	TGTGCCAGCAGTCTACGACAGGGGGGCCGGGGTGCTTTCTTT	CASSLRQGGRGAFF
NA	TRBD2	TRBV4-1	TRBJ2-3	TGCGCCAGCAGCTCAGGACTAGCGGGCGGCACAGATACGCAGTATTTT	CASSSGLAGGTDTQYF
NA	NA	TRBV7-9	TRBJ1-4	TGTGCCAGCAGCCCGGCTCCGGTGTCCCCTAATGAAAAACTGTTTTTT	CASSPAPVSPNEKLFF
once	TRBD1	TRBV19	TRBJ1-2	TGTGCCAGTAGTATGCCCGGACAGGGGGGTCACTATGGCTACACCTTC	CASSMPGQGGHYGYTF
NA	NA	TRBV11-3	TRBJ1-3	TGTGCCAGCAGCTATCTAACCTCTGGAAACACCATATATTTT	CASSYLTSGNTIYF
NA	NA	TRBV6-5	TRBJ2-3	TGTGCCAGCAGTTACGGCGGTTCTAGCACAGATACGCAGTATTTT	CASSYGGSSTDTQYF